Listed here are 19 T cell receptor beta chains from one sample, sequenced in a study of T cells in Graves' hyperthyroidism and ophthalmopathy. There were TCR beta CDR3 regions amplified from RNA transcripts. Researchers ran a first-round RT-PCR on the TCR CDR3 using the HTBI primer set. TCRdb passed the multiplex PCR reads through MiXCR, listing each CDR3 protein once. The data contain over 450,000 distinct CDR3 sequences, approximately 15% of them seen just once; the ten biggest clones take up around a sixth. The material sequenced was blood. The source of these receptors is a woman under 30 with Graves' hyperthyroidism.

This clonotype was seen a few times. CDR3 region: CASSRRFDYEQYF. CDR3 nucleotides: TGTGCCAGCAGCCGAAGATTTGACTACGAGCAGTACTTC. This chain joins TRBV11-3 and TRBJ2-7; D is undetermined. V was shortened by 5 bases and J by 3 bases, with 11 bases between the two germline ends. The CDR3 is made up of 13 amino acids. The germline CDR1 and CDR2 sequences are SGHNT and YENEEA. Full variable domain (missing parts from reference TRBV11-3 and TRBJ2-7): EAGVVQSPRYKIIEKKQPVAFWCNPISGHNTLYWYLQNLGQGPELLIRYENEEAVDDSQLPKDRFSAERLKGVDSTLKIQPAELGDSAVYLCASSRRFDYEQYFGPGTRLTVT.

This clonotype was detected ten times or more. V gene TRBV4-1 combines with J gene TRBJ1-4, with a weak D call TRBD1 (5 bases). CDR1 and CDR2 (germline): MGHRA, YSYEKL. Trimming cost V 4 bases and J 6 bases, with 12 bases left between them. The CDR3 runs to 14 residues. The CDR3 coding sequence is TGCGCCAGCAGCCTTGGGGGTAAGGATGAAAAACTGTTTTTT. Encoded protein: CASSLGGKDEKLFF.

This clonotype was counted between two and nine times. V usage is TRBV24-1 and J usage is TRBJ2-3; D is perhaps TRBD2 (5 bases). Trimming cost V 3 bases and J 0 bases, with 15 bases left between them. Germline V gene lookup returns CDR1 KGHDR and CDR2 SFDVKD. The CDR3 is 17 amino acids. CDR3: CATSDIPRTGSTDTQYF. Written as DNA, the CDR3 is TGTGCCACCAGTGATATCCCCCGGACTGGTAGCACAGATACGCAGTATTTT.

This clonotype was detected ten times or more. The V gene is TRBV29-1, the J gene TRBJ2-1; TRBD2 agrees at 14 bases. CDR3 length: 15 amino acids. From germline, CDR1 is SQVTM and CDR2 ANQGSEA. The J segment lost 4 bases and the V segment lost 6 bases, leaving 5 bases of the junction unmatched. In nucleotides, the CDR3 is TGCAGCGTCCGACTAGCGGGAGGGGATTACAATGAGCAGTTCTTC. Protein product: CSVRLAGGDYNEQFF.

A note on this clonotype: Germline and junction disagree at one end, which may indicate a read error. V and J are TRBV11-1 and TRBJ2-7; TRBD2 aligns across 7 bases. This CDR3 spans 16 amino acids. Germline V CDR1 and CDR2: SGHAT, FQDESV (reference sequence). The DNA of the CDR3 is TGCGCCAGCAGCCAGGCTCAGCGGGAATACCCCTACGAGCAGTACTTC. Protein: CASSQAQREYPYEQYF.

This chain uses TRBV4-1 with TRBJ2-3; TRBD1 might be the D (7 bases). This CDR3 is built from 14 residues. Trimming stripped 1 base from V and 6 bases from J, with 11 bases between. CDR1 is MGHRA, CDR2 YSYEKL, per germline. The DNA for the CDR3 is TGCGCCAGCAGCCAAGCAGCAGGGGGGGATACGCAGTATTTT. This gives the protein CASSQAAGGDTQYF.

The chain combines TRBV12-3 or TRBV12-4 with TRBJ2-1, with 11 nucleotides matching TRBD1. CDR3 length equals 15 residues. J was trimmed by 8 bases and V by 4 bases; bases with no gene match: 7. CDR3: CASSWTGGGKDEQFF. CDR3 nucleotide sequence: TGTGCCAGCAGTTGGACAGGGGGCGGGAAGGATGAGCAGTTCTTC.

In this sample, this clonotype turned up a few times. The chain couples TRBV18 to TRBJ2-2; 10 bases map to TRBD1. V lost 0 bases and J lost 4; bases outside the gene matches: 5. The CDR3 totals 17 residues. Per germline, CDR1 KGHSH and CDR2 LQKENI. The CDR3 sequence: CASSPPTGGAGTGELFF. As DNA, the CDR3 is TGTGCCAGCTCACCACCGACAGGGGGCGCGGGCACCGGGGAGCTGTTTTTT.

This clonotype was picked up many times. V usage is TRBV5-1 and J usage is TRBJ2-2; 10 bases fit TRBD2. Germline values: CDR1 SGHRS, CDR2 YFSETQ. The CDR3 sequence is 16 residues long. V lost 5 bases, J lost 4 bases, and 8 bases stayed unmatched. The CDR3 region is CASSMVAGGGTGELFF. CDR3 nucleotides: TGCGCCAGCAGTATGGTAGCGGGAGGAGGCACCGGGGAGCTGTTTTTT.

This clonotype has a count of ten or more. This sequence joins TRBV7-2 and TRBJ2-3; TRBD2 aligns across 9 bases. The CDR3 totals 16 residues. The ends lost 3 bases at V and 4 bases at J; junction bases unmatched: 8. Per germline, CDR1 SGHTA and CDR2 FQGNSA. In DNA, the CDR3 is TGTGCCAGCAGCTTGCGGGCTAGCGGGACTGCAGATACGCAGTATTTT. This gives the protein CASSLRASGTADTQYF.

This clonotype was seen at least ten times. The rearrangement joins TRBV5-1 to TRBJ2-7; D possibly corresponds to TRBD2 (6 bases). The CDR3 loop spans 14 amino acids. V lost 2 bases and J lost 3, with 12 bases in between. Germline assignment: CDR1 SGHRS and CDR2 YFSETQ. CDR3 protein: CASSFQGGYYEQYF. The CDR3 DNA reads as TGCGCCAGCAGCTTCCAAGGAGGGTACTACGAGCAGTACTTC.

The CDR3 DNA reads as TGTGCCAGCTCCGCGAACAGGGCAACTAATGAAAAACTGTTTTTT. This sequence encodes CASSANRATNEKLFF. The V and J genes are TRBV18 and TRBJ1-4, with a tentative D call TRBD1 (6 bases). Germline V lookup: CDR1 KGHSH, CDR2 LQKENI. The length of the CDR3 is 15 residues. V lost 6 bases, J lost 0 bases, and 11 bases lay in between.

This clonotype occurred many times. The rearrangement joins TRBV6-6 to TRBJ1-4, with TRBD1 as a possible D gene (6 bases). Germline V gene sequence: CDR1 MNHNY, CDR2 SVGAGI (reference sequence). The CDR3 runs 17 residues. The V and J ends lost 0 bases and 1 base respectively, with 12 bases between them. The CDR3 spells CASSYSQGIVTNEKLFF. The CDR3, as DNA: TGTGCCAGCAGTTACTCGCAGGGGATTGTAACTAATGAAAAACTGTTTTTT.

The sample holds a few counts of this clonotype. V is TRBV4-1 and J is TRBJ2-2; maybe TRBD1 (7 bases). Germline V CDR1 and CDR2: MGHRA, YSYEKL. This CDR3 contains 21 residues. Trimming left V 3 bases short and J 2 bases short, with 28 bases between. This CDR3 reads CASSQEGAVGVPTTNTGELFF. The CDR3 bases are TGCGCCAGCAGCCAGGAGGGGGCGGTGGGGGTACCAACCACTAACACCGGGGAGCTGTTTTTT.

The chain recombines TRBV2 with TRBJ2-2; possibly TRBD1 for D (6 bases). The CDR3 runs to 14 residues. V lost 4 bases and J lost 2, with 8 bases in between. Germline assignment: CDR1 SNHLY and CDR2 FYNNEI. The CDR3 protein is CASSGQANTGELFF. The CDR3 coding sequence is TGTGCCAGCAGTGGACAGGCAAACACCGGGGAGCTGTTTTTT.

This sequence joins TRBV9 and TRBJ2-1; D gene uncertain. CDR1 and CDR2 (germline): SGDLS, YYNGEE. CDR3 size: 14 residues. V shed 0 bases and J shed 4 bases, with 8 bases lying between them. CDR3 loop: CASSVAGKYNEQFF. CDR3 DNA: TGTGCCAGCAGCGTAGCGGGTAAATACAATGAGCAGTTCTTC. Supplemented by reference TRBV9 and TRBJ2-1, the full variable domain reads DSGVTQTPKHLITATGQRVTLRCSPRSGDLSVYWYQQSLDQGLQFLIQYYNGEERAKGNILERFSAQQFPDLHSELNLSSLELGDSALYFCASSVAGKYNEQFFGPGTRLTVL.

Worth noting for this clonotype: One end of the junction is discordant with germline, which a read error may explain. The V and J genes are TRBV5-1 and TRBJ2-1; 10 nucleotides agree with TRBD2. CDR1 and CDR2 from the germline V gene are SGHRS and YFSETQ. The CDR3 runs 16 residues. The CDR3 region is CASSQDASGGYNEEFF. The CDR3 nucleotides are TGTGCCAGCAGCCAAGATGCTAGCGGGGGATACAATGAGGAGTTCTTC.

This clonotype was found many times. The V and J genes are TRBV6-1 and TRBJ2-6; D uncertain. The V end lost 0 bases, the J end lost 0 bases, and 3 bases lay between the germline ends. The CDR3 has 15 amino acids. Per the germline V gene, CDR1 is MNHNS and CDR2 is SASEGT. CDR3 bases: TGTGCCAGCAGTGAAGCACCCTCTGGGGCCAACGTCCTGACTTTC. Translating it yields CASSEAPSGANVLTF.

This clonotype was observed many times. The J gene is TRBJ2-7, the V gene TRBV11-3, with 10 bases that match TRBD2. CDR1 is SGHNT and CDR2 is YENEEA in the germline V gene. J was trimmed by 4 bases and V by 5 bases; bases with no gene match: 11. The CDR3 runs 16 residues. The CDR3 region is CASSVSGTSAMYEQYF. The CDR3 coding sequence is TGTGCCAGCAGCGTCTCGGGGACTAGCGCTATGTACGAGCAGTACTTC.